The sequence of this T cell receptor beta chain was determined in a study of T cell repertoires in cytomegalovirus infection. Germline V CDR1 and CDR2: SEHNR, FQNEAQ (reference sequence). The CDR3 runs 14 residues. Trimming cost V 5 bases and J 7 bases, with 18 bases left between them. From the reads, TCRdb called clonotypes with MiXCR, one entry per CDR3 protein. The sample lists hundreds of thousands of distinct CDR3 sequences, 20% to 25% seen once, with around 8% in the top ten. This clonotype was recorded many times. The sequenced material came from CD8+ T cells from PBMCs. The TCR originated in a human donor in good health (CMV status not recorded). Some clones in this sample may be carry-over from other donors' samples. The chain links TRBV7-9 to TRBJ2-7; D is possibly TRBD2 (6 bases). The CDR3 DNA follows: TGTGCCAGCAGCCACCGGGACTGGTCGTATGAGCAGTACTTC. Translation: CASSHRDWSYEQYF. Combining the CDR3 with reference TRBV7-9 and TRBJ2-7 gives the whole variable domain DTGVSQNPRHKITKRGQNVTFRCDPISEHNRLYWYRQTLGQGPEFLTYFQNEAQLEKSRLLSDRFSAERPKGSFSTLEIQRTEQGDSAMYLCASSHRDWSYEQYFGPGTRLTVT.